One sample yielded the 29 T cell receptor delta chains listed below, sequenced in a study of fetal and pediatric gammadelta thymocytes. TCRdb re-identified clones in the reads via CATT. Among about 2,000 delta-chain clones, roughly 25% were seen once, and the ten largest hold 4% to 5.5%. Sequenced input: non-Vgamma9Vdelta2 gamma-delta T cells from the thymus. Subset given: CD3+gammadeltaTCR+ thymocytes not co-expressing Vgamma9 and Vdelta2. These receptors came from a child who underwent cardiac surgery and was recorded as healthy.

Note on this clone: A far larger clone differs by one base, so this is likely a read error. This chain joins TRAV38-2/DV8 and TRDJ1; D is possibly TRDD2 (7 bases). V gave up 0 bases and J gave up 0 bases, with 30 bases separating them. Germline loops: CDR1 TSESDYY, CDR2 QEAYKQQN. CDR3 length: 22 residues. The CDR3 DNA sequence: TGTGCTTATAGGAGCGCTTCCTTCCTGGGAGGTGGGGGCATCAGTTACACCGATAAACTCATCTTT. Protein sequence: CAYRSASFLGGGGISYTDKLIF.

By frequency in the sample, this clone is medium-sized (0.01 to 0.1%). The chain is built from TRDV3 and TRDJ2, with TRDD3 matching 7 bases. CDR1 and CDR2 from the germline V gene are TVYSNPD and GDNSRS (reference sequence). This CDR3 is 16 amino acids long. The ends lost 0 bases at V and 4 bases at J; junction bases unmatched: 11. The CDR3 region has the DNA TGTGCCTTTAGCCCTAAGGAGTTGGGGGAGACAGCACAACTCTTCTTT. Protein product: CAFSPKELGETAQLFF.

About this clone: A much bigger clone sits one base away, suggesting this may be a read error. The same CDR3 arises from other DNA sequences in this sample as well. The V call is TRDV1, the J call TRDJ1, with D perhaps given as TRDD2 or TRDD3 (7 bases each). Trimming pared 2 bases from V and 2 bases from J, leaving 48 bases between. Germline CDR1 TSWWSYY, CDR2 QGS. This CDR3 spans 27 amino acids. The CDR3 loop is CALGERYLHLSWAFLKRLPWGTDKLIF. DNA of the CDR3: TGTGCTCTTGGGGAAAGGTATCTTCATTTATCTTGGGCCTTCCTCAAACGCCTACCCTGGGGGACCGATAAACTCATCTTT.

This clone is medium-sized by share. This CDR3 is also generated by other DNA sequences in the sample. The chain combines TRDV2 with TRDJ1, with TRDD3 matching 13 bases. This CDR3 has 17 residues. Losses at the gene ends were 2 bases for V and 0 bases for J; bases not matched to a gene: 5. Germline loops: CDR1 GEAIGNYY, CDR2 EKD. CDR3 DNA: TGTGCCTGTGACAATAACTGGGGGATACGCTACACCGATAAACTCATCTTT. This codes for CACDNNWGIRYTDKLIF.

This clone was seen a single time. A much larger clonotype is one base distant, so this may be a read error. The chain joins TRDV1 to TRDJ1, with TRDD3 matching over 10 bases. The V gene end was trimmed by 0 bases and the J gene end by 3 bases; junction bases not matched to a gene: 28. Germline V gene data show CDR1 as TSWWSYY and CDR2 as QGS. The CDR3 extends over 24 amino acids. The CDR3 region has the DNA TGTGCTCTTGGGGAACTAGATCGAGGGTTTCCTACTAACTTACTGGGGGATGAAGCCGATAAACTCATCTTT. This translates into CALGELDRGFPTNLLGDEADKLIF.

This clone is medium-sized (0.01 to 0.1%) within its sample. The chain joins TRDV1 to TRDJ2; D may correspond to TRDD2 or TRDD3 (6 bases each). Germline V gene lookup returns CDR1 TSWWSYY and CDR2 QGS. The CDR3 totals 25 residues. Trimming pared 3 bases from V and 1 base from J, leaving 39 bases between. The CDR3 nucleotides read TGTGCTCTTGGGGACAAGAATAGCCTTCCCATGGGGGTGCCGGGAGGGGAAGTTTTGACAGCACAACTCTTCTTT. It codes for CALGDKNSLPMGVPGGEVLTAQLFF.

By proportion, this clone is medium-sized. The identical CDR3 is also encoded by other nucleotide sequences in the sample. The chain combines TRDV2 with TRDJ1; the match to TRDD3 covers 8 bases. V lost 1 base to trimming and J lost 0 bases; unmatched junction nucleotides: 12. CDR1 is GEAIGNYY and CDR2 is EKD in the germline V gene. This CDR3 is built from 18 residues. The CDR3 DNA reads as TGTGCCTGTGACACAGGGGGTACTGGGGGCCCGTACACCGATAAACTCATCTTT. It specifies CACDTGGTGGPYTDKLIF.

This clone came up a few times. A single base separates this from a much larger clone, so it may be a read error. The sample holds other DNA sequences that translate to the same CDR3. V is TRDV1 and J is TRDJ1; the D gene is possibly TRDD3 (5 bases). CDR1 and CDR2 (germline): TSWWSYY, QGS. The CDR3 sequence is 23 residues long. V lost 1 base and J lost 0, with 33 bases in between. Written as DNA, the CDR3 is TGTGCTCTTGGGGAACCGTTTTACCTTTGGGGACCAATTCTGCACCTATACACCGATAAACTCATCTTT. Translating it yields CALGEPFYLWGPILHLYTDKLIF.

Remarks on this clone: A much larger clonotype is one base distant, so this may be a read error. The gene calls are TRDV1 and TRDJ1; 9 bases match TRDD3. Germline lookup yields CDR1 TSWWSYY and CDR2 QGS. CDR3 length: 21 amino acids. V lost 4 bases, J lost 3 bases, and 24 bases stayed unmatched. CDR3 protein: CALGALPETAFRGYGADKLIF. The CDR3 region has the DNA TGTGCTCTTGGGGCTCTTCCCGAAACTGCCTTTAGGGGATACGGTGCCGATAAACTCATCTTT.

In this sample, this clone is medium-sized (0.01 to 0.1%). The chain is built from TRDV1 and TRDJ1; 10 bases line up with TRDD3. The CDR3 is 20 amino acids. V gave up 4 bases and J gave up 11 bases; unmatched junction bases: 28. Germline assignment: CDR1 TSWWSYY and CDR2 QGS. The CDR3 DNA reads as TGTGCTCTTGGGGGCCAACCAAGCCGCCCTGGTGGGGGATACATTCACCAGCTCATCTTT. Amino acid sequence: CALGGQPSRPGGGYIHQLIF.

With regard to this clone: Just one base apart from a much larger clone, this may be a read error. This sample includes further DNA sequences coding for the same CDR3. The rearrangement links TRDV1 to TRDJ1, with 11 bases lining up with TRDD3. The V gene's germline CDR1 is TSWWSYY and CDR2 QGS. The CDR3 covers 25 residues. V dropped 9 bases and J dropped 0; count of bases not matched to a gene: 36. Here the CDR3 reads CALGQLVALLPAGGYYPEYTDKLIF. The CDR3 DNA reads TGTGCTCTCGGCCAACTTGTAGCCCTCCTACCGGCTGGGGGATACTATCCGGAGTACACCGATAAACTCATCTTT.

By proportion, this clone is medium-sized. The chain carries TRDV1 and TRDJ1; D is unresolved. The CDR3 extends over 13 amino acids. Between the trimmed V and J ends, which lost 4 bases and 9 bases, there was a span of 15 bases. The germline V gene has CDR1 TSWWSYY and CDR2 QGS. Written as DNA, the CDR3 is TGTGCTCTTGGGGTTAATCCATACACTCAACTCATCTTT. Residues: CALGVNPYTQLIF.

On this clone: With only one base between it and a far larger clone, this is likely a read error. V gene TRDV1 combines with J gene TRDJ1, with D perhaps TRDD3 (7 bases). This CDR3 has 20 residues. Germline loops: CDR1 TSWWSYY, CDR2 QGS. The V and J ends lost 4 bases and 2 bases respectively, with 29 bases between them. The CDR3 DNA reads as TGTGCTCTTGGGGGTCCTACGACTAGTACTGGGGCTAGGGAAACCGATAAACTCATCTTT. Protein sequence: CALGGPTTSTGARETDKLIF.

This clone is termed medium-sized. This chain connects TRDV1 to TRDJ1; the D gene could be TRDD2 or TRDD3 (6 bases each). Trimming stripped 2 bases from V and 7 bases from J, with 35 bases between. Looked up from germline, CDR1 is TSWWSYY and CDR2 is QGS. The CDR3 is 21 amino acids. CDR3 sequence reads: CALGEERPSNPQPRGFRKLIF. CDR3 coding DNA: TGTGCTCTTGGGGAAGAGAGGCCTTCCAATCCCCAACCTAGGGGATTTCGTAAACTCATCTTT.

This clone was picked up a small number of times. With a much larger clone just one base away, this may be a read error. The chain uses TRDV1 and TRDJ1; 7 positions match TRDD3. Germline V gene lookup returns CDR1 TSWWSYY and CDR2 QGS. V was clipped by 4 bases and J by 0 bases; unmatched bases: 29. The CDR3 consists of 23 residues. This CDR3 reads CALGVHTTQPLVLGGPYTDKLIF. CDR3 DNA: TGTGCTCTTGGGGTCCACACTACGCAACCACTCGTCCTGGGGGGCCCGTACACCGATAAACTCATCTTT.

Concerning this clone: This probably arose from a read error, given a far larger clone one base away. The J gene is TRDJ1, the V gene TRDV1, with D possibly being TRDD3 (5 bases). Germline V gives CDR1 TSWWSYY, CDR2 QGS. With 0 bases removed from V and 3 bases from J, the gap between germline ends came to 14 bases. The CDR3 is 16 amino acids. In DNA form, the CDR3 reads TGTGCTCTTGGGGAACTAGAGGAGGGGAACCCCGATAAACTCATCTTT. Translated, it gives CALGELEEGNPDKLIF.

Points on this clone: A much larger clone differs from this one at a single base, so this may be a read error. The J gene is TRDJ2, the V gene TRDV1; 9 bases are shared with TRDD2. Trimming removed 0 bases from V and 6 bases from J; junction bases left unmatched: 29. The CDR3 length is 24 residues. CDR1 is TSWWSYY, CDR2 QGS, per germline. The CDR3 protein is CALGELVYPSYVVGGIMTAAQLFF. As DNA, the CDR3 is TGTGCTCTTGGGGAACTGGTATACCCTTCCTACGTGGTGGGGGGTATTATGACCGCAGCACAACTCTTCTTT.

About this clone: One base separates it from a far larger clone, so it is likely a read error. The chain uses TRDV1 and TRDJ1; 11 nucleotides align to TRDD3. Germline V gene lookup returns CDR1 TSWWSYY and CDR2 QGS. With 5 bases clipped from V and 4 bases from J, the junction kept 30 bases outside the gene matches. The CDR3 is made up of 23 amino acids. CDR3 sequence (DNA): TGTGCTCTTGGGAACCCCATTGGGATTGGGGGATACGCGTATTTCTGTTGGATCGATAAACTCATCTTT. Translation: CALGNPIGIGGYAYFCWIDKLIF.

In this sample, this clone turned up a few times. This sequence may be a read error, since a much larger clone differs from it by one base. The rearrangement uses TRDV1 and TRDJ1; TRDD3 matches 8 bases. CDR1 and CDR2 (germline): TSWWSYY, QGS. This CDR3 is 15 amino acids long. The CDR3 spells CAFGGSIGSTDKLIF. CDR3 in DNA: TGTGCTTTTGGGGGATCGATCGGGAGCACCGATAAACTCATCTTT.

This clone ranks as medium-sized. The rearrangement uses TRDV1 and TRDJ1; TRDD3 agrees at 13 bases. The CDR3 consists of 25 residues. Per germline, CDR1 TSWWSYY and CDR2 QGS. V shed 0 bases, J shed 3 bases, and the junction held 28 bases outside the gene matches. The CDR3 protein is CALGELPAPFPTTYWGIRAADKLIF. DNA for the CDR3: TGTGCTCTTGGGGAACTTCCTGCCCCCTTCCCCACAACATACTGGGGGATACGCGCGGCCGATAAACTCATCTTT.

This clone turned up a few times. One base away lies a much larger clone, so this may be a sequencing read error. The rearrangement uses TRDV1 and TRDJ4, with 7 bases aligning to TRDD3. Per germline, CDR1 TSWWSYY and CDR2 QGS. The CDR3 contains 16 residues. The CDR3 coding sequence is TGTGCTCTTGGGGGGATTGGGGGAAGGAACCCCAGACTCCTGATCTTT. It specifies CALGGIGGRNPRLLIF.

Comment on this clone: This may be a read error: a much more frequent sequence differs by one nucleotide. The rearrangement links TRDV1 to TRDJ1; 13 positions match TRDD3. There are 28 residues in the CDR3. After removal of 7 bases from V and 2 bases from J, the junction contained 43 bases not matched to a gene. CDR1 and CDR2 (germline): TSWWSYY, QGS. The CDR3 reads CALVTPSHGGSNGGHWGIRSQRTDKLIF. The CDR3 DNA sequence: TGTGCTCTTGTAACCCCTTCCCATGGGGGATCCAACGGTGGGCACTGGGGGATACGCTCTCAACGGACCGATAAACTCATCTTT.

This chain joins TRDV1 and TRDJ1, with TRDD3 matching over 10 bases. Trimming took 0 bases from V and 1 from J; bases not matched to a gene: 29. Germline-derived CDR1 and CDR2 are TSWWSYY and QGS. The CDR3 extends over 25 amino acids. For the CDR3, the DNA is TGTGCTCTTGGGGAACTAGAGGCTTCCTACTGTCCTGCTGGTACTGGGGGATCGTTCACCGATAAACTCATCTTT. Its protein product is CALGELEASYCPAGTGGSFTDKLIF.

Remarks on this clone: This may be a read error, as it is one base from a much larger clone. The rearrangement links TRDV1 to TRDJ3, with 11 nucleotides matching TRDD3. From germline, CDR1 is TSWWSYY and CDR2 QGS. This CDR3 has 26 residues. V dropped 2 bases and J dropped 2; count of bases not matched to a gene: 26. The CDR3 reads CALGESTLPRPCPLGDMAWDTRQMFF. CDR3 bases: TGTGCTCTTGGGGAATCTACCCTACCCCGGCCTTGCCCACTGGGGGATATGGCCTGGGACACCCGACAGATGTTTTTC.

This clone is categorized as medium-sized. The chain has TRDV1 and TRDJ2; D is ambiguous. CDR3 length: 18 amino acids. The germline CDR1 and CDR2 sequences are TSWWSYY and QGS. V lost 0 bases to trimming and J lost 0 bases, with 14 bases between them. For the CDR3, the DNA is TGTGCTCTTGGGGAACTGCTCCCCCCCTTGGCTTTGACAGCACAACTCTTCTTT. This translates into CALGELLPPLALTAQLFF.

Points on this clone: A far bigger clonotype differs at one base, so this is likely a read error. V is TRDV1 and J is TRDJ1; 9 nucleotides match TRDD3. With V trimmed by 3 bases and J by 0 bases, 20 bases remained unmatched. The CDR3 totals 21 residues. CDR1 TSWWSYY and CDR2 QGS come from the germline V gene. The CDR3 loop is CALGDRFRLYWGTSHTDKLIF. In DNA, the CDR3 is TGTGCTCTTGGGGACCGTTTTCGACTGTACTGGGGGACTTCCCACACCGATAAACTCATCTTT.

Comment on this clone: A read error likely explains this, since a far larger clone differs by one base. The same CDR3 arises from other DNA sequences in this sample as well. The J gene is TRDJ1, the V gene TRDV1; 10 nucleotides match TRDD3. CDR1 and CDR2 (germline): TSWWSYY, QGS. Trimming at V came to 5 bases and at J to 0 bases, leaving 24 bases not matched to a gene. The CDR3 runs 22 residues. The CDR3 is CALGTRVSSVTGGFPYTDKLIF. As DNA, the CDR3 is TGTGCTCTTGGGACACGTGTCTCCTCTGTCACTGGGGGATTCCCTTACACCGATAAACTCATCTTT.

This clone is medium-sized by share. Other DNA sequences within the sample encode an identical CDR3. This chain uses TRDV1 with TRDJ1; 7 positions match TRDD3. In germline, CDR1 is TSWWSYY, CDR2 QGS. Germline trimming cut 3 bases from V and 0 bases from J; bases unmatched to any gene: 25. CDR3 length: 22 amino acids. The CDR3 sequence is CALGENKPRKSWGLVYTDKLIF. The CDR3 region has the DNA TGTGCTCTTGGGGAGAACAAACCACGCAAATCCTGGGGGTTGGTGTACACCGATAAACTCATCTTT.

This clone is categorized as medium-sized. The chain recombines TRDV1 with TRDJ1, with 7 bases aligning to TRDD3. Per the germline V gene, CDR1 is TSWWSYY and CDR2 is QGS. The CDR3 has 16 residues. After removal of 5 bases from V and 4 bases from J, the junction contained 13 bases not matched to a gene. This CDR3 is CALGSQAHWGCDKLIF. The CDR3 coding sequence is TGTGCTCTTGGGTCCCAAGCACACTGGGGCTGCGATAAACTCATCTTT.